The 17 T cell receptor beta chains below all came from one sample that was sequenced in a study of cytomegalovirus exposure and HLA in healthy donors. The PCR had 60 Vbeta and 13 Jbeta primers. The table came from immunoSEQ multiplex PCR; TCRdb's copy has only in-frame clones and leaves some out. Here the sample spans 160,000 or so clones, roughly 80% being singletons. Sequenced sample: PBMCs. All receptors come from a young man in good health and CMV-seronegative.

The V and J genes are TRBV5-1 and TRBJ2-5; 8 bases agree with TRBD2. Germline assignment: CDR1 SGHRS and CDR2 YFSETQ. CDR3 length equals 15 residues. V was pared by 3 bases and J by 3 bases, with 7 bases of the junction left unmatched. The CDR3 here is CASSSGGGREETQYF. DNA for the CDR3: TGCGCCAGCAGCTCAGGCGGGGGGCGGGAAGAGACCCAGTACTTC.

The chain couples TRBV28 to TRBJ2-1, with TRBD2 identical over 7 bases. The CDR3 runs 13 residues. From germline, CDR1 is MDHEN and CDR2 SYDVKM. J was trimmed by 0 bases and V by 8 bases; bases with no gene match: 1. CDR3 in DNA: TGTGCCAGCCGGGGGGACTCCTACAATGAGCAGTTCTTC. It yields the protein CASRGDSYNEQFF.

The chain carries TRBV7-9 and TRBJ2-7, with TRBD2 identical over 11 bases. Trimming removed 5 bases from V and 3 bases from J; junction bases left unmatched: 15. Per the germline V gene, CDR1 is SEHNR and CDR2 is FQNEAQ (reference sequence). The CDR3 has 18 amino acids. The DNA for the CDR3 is TGTGCCAGCAGCACCGGGACAGCGACTAGCGGGATCCGCTACGAGCAGTACTTC. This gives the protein CASSTGTATSGIRYEQYF.

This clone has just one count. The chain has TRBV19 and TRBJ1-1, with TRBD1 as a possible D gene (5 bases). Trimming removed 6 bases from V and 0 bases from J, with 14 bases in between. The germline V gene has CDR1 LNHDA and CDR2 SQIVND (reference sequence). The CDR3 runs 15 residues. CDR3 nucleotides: TGTGCCAGTAGGAATAGACAGCGGGTGAACACTGAAGCTTTCTTT. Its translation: CASRNRQRVNTEAFF.

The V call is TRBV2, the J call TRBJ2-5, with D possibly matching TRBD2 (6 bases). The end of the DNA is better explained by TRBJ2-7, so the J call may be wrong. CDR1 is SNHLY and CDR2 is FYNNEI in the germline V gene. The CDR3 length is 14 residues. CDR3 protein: CASSVWDSLYEQYF. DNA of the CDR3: TGTGCCAGCAGTGTGTGGGACTCCCTCTACGAGCAGTACTTC.

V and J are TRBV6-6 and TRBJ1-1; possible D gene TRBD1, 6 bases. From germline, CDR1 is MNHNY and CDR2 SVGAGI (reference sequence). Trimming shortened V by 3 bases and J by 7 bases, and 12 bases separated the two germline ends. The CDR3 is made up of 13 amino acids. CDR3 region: CASSYSYRDEAFF. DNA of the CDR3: TGTGCCAGCAGTTATTCTTACAGGGATGAAGCTTTCTTT.

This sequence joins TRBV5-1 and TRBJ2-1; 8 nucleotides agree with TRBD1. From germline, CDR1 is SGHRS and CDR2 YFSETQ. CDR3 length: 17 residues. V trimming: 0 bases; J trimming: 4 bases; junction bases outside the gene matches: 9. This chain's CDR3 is CASSLGTGQGFYNEQFF. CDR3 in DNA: TGCGCCAGCAGCTTGGGGACTGGACAGGGATTTTACAATGAGCAGTTCTTC.

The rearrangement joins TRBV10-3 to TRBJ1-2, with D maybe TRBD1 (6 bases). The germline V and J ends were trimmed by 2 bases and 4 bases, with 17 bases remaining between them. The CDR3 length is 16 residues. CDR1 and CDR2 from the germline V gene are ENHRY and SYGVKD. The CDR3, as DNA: TGTGCCATCAGTGAGGCAGGGGCCCTAGGGTTCTATGGCTACACCTTC. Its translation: CAISEAGALGFYGYTF.

The CDR3 coding sequence is TGTGCCAGCAGCCGACTCCCTTTGAACACTGAAGCTTTCTTT. Protein: CASSRLPLNTEAFF. The chain combines TRBV5-8 with TRBJ1-1; D not resolved. The CDR3 runs to 14 residues. Trimming cost V 4 bases and J 0 bases, with 10 bases left between them. Per the germline V gene, CDR1 is SGHTS and CDR2 is YDEGEE.

The CDR3 region has the DNA TGCGCCAGCAGCCAAGATGCCGGCGACAGGGTATATCGGCCCCTCCACTTT. Residues: CASSQDAGDRVYRPLHF. The chain employs TRBV4-3 and TRBJ1-6; TRBD1 matches at 7 bases. Trimming took 0 bases from V and 13 from J; bases not matched to a gene: 15. The germline V gene encodes CDR1 LGHNA and CDR2 YSLEER. CDR3 length: 17 amino acids.

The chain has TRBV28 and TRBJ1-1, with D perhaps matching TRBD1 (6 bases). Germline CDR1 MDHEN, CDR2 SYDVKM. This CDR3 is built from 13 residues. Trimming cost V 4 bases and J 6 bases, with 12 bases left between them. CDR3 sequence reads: CASSSGDRAEAFF. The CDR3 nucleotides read TGTGCCAGCAGTTCAGGGGATAGGGCTGAAGCTTTCTTT.

In DNA form, the CDR3 reads TGTGCCTGGAGTGGAGGTGGGGGGTTCACAGATACGCAGTATTTT. Encoded protein: CAWSGGGGFTDTQYF. The chain carries TRBV30 and TRBJ2-3, with D possibly TRBD2 on 6 matching bases. The CDR3 is 15 amino acids. V was clipped by 1 base and J by 2 bases, with 13 bases between them. Germline V lookup: CDR1 GTSNPN, CDR2 SVGIG (reference sequence).

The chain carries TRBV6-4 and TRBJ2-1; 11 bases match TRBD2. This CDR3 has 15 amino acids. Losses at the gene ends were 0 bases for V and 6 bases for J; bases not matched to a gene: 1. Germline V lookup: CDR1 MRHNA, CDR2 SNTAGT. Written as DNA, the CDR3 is TGTGCCAGCAGTGACTCTAGCGGGGGGGCCAATGAGCAGTTCTTC. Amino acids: CASSDSSGGANEQFF.

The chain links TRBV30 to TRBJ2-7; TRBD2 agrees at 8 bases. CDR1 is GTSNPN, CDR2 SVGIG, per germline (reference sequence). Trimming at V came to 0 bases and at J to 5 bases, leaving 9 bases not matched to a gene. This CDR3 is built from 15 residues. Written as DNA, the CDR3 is TGTGCCTGGAGTGTACGGGGGGGCCTAGGGAACGAGCAGTACTTC. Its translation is CAWSVRGGLGNEQYF.

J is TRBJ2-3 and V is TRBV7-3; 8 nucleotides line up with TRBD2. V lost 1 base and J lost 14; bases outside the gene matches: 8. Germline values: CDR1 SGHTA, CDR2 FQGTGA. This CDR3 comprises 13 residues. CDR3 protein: CASSLNREGRLYF. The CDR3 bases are TGTGCCAGCAGCTTAAACCGGGAGGGCCGTCTGTATTTT. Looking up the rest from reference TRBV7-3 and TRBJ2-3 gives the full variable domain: GAGVSQTPSNKVTEKGKYVELRCDPISGHTALYWYRQSLGQGPEFLIYFQGTGAADDSGLPNDRFFAVRPEGSVSTLKIQRTERGDSAVYLCASSLNREGRLYFGPGTRLTVL.

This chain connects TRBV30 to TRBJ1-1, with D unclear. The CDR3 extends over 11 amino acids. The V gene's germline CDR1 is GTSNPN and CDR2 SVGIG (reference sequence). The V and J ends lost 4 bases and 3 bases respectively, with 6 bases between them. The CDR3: CAWNRDTEAFF. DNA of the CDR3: TGTGCCTGGAACCGGGACACTGAAGCTTTCTTT.

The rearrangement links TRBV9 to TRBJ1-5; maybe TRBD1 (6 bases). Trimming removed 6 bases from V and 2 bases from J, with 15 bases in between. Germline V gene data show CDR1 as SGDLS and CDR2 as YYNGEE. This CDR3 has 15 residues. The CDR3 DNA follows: TGTGCCAGCACAGAAGGGGGGGCAGGCAATCAGCCCCAGCATTTT. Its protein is CASTEGGAGNQPQHF.